The rows below give T cell receptor beta chains drawn from one sample of a study of HIV-infected children after antiretroviral therapy interruption. TCRdb redid the calling of the 3' RACE reads with MiXCR, one entry per CDR3 protein. The profile shows about 50,000 distinct CDR3 sequences, around 4.5% of them singletons. Sequences were derived from CD45RA+ CD4+ T cells from PBMCs, pooled from several time points, sampled from a donor given antiretroviral therapy, either interrupted or continuous. The receptors were sampled from a pool of human donors with HIV. Both conserved end residues are part of each CDR3. The D gene is left open where the match is weak. Only some rows state a clone size, as once, few, many or a class for expanded clones.

d_gene	j_gene	abundance	v_gene	CDR3aa	CDR3nt
NA	TRBJ1-3	many	TRBV28	CASSLGGLSGNTIYF	TGTGCCAGCAGTTTAGGGGGGCTCTCTGGAAACACCATATATTTT
NA	TRBJ2-6	many	TRBV2	CASGSSSGANVLTF	TGTGCCAGCGGCAGTTCCTCTGGGGCCAACGTCCTGACTTTC
TRBD1	TRBJ2-1	many	TRBV5-5	CASSLARDRVNNEQFF	TGTGCCAGCAGCTTGGCCCGGGACAGGGTTAACAATGAGCAGTTCTTC
TRBD1	TRBJ2-5	many	TRBV24-1	CATSDRDRNQETQYF	TGTGCCACCAGTGACCGGGACAGAAACCAAGAGACCCAGTACTTC
TRBD1	TRBJ2-1	many	TRBV5-1	CASSPGTGGLEQFF	TGCGCCAGCAGCCCCGGGACAGGGGGCCTTGAGCAGTTCTTC
TRBD1	TRBJ2-4	NA	TRBV5-1	CASSFGQGENIQYF	TGCGCCAGCAGCTTCGGACAGGGGGAAAACATTCAGTACTTC
TRBD2	TRBJ2-2	NA	TRBV3-1	CASRAGAFTGELFF	TGTGCCAGCCGAGCGGGGGCCTTCACCGGGGAGCTGTTTTTT
NA	TRBJ1-1	many	TRBV9	CASSRSSSPNTEAFF	TGTGCCAGCAGCCGATCCTCGTCCCCGAACACTGAAGCTTTCTTT
NA	TRBJ1-5	many	TRBV19	CASRDRTILNQPQHF	TGTGCCAGTAGGGACAGAACCATCCTTAATCAGCCCCAGCATTTT
TRBD2	TRBJ2-1	few	TRBV4-1	CASSQEFPGLAGGRNEQFF	TGCGCCAGCAGCCAAGAATTCCCGGGACTAGCGGGGGGGCGGAATGAGCAGTTCTTC
NA	TRBJ2-3	many	TRBV2	CASSGRRGSDTQYF	TGTGCCAGCAGCGGGCGGCGGGGATCAGATACGCAGTATTTT
TRBD2	TRBJ2-3	few	TRBV5-1	CASSLWTSGGLSTDTQYF	TGCGCCAGCAGCTTGTGGACTAGCGGGGGCCTGAGCACAGATACGCAGTATTTT
NA	TRBJ1-1	many	TRBV10-3	CAISESRNRRKNTEAFF	TGTGCCATCAGTGAGTCGAGGAACAGGAGAAAGAACACTGAAGCTTTCTTT
TRBD1	TRBJ2-7	few	TRBV12-5	CASGIGQGSSYEQYF	TGTGCTAGTGGTATCGGACAGGGTAGCTCCTACGAGCAGTACTTC
TRBD1	TRBJ2-1	many	TRBV11-2	CASSGTDYNEQFF	TGTGCCAGCAGCGGGACAGACTACAATGAGCAGTTCTTC
NA	TRBJ2-2	NA	TRBV21-1	CATSGRDGELFF	TGTGCCACCAGCGGAAGGGACGGGGAGCTGTTTTTT
TRBD2	TRBJ2-7	NA	TRBV10-2	CASSRTRAGGLDEQYF	TGCGCCAGCAGCCGAACCCGAGCGGGGGGGCTGGACGAGCAGTACTTC
NA	TRBJ1-2	few	TRBV2	CASKNRAPMRASGYTF	TGTGCCAGCAAAAACAGGGCCCCTATGAGGGCGAGCGGCTACACCTTC
NA	TRBJ1-3	many	TRBV10-3	CAISSRADTIYF	TGTGCCATCAGTTCCAGGGCGGACACCATATATTTT
NA	TRBJ2-1	many	TRBV5-1	CASSLSRTNEQFF	TGCGCCAGCAGCTTGAGCAGGACTAATGAGCAGTTCTTC
NA	TRBJ2-6	NA	TRBV20-1	CSASQISGANVLTF	TGCAGTGCTAGTCAAATCTCTGGGGCCAACGTCCTGACTTTC
NA	TRBJ1-1	many	TRBV5-1	CASSWTQTVNTEAFF	TGCGCCAGCAGCTGGACCCAGACGGTGAACACTGAAGCTTTCTTT
TRBD2	TRBJ2-4	many	TRBV3-1	CASSPLPGGAKNIQYF	TGTGCCAGCAGCCCCCTCCCGGGGGGGGCCAAAAACATTCAGTACTTC
NA	TRBJ1-3	many	TRBV3-1	CASSQGGPGNTIYF	TGTGCCAGCAGCCAAGGCGGTCCCGGAAACACCATATATTTT
NA	TRBJ1-2	many	TRBV7-2	CASSSLGISGYTF	TGTGCCAGCAGCTCGCTGGGGATATCTGGCTACACCTTC
NA	TRBJ1-2	once	TRBV7-2	CASSLLPGLIWRGYTF	TGTGCCAGCAGCTTATTGCCAGGGCTTATTTGGCGTGGCTACACCTTC
NA	TRBJ1-5	many	TRBV10-2	CASSQQGSNQPQHF	TGCGCCAGCAGTCAACAGGGCAGCAATCAGCCCCAGCATTTT
TRBD1	TRBJ1-2	many	TRBV2	CASREFGTGKGYTF	TGTGCCAGCAGAGAGTTTGGGACAGGCAAAGGCTACACCTTC
NA	TRBJ2-2	many	TRBV11-2	CASSLRRSNTGELFF	TGTGCCAGCAGCTTAAGGAGATCGAACACCGGGGAGCTGTTTTTT
NA	TRBJ1-5	many	TRBV20-1	CSASRANQPQHF	TGCAGTGCTAGCCGGGCCAATCAGCCCCAGCATTTT
NA	TRBJ1-5	many	TRBV19	CASSWGNQPQHF	TGTGCCAGTAGTTGGGGGAATCAGCCCCAGCATTTT
NA	TRBJ1-2	few	TRBV3-1	CASSQRDPTGYTF	TGTGCCAGCAGCCAAAGGGATCCCACTGGCTACACCTTC
NA	TRBJ1-1	many	TRBV5-6	CASSLSQGKAFF	TGTGCCAGCAGCTTGTCTCAGGGGAAAGCTTTCTTT
NA	TRBJ2-2	many	TRBV11-3	CASSLGGHLNTGELFF	TGTGCCAGCAGCTTAGGTGGACACCTGAACACCGGGGAGCTGTTTTTT
NA	TRBJ2-7	NA	TRBV4-1	CASSQDPTSTYEQYF	TGCGCCAGCAGCCAAGATCCGACGTCTACCTACGAGCAGTACTTC
NA	TRBJ2-7	few	TRBV7-1	CASSSKNKGYEQYF	TGTGCCAGCAGCTCGAAAAACAAGGGGTACGAGCAGTACTTC